What follows are 5 T cell receptor beta chains derived from one specimen sequenced in a study of shared clonotypes between healthy human individuals. Generated by immunoSEQ multiplex PCR, the TCRdb table keeps only in-frame clones and is missing some. The repertoire holds 2 million to 2.5 million clones, with 85% to 95% as singletons. Source material: naive CD4+ T cells from PBMCs. Specified subset: CD45RA+ positively selected. These receptors came from a man between 18 and 29 years old in good health. Some clones in this sample may be carry-over from other donors' samples.

CDR3 nucleotides: TGTGCCAGCAGACAAACCGGGGTCCTCCTGAATCAGCCCCAGCATTTT. It specifies CASRQTGVLLNQPQHF. The V and J genes are TRBV27 and TRBJ1-5; D is uncertain. Between the trimmed V and J ends, which lost 6 bases and 4 bases, there was a span of 19 bases. The CDR3 has 16 residues. The germline gives CDR1 MNHEY, CDR2 SMNVEV (reference sequence).

This chain joins TRBV15 and TRBJ2-7, with 9 nucleotides matching TRBD2. CDR3 size: 16 residues. CDR1 is LNHNV and CDR2 is YYDKDF in the germline V gene (reference sequence). The J segment lost 3 bases and the V segment lost 2 bases, leaving 8 bases of the junction unmatched. DNA for the CDR3: TGTGCCACCAGCAGACCGAGCGGGGGGAAGATCTACGAGCAGTACTTC. It yields the protein CATSRPSGGKIYEQYF.

The rearrangement joins TRBV6-5 to TRBJ1-3, with D unclear. This CDR3 has 13 residues. Germline CDR1 reads MNHEY; CDR2 reads SVGAGI. Trimming removed 6 bases from V and 1 base from J, with 7 bases in between. CDR3 nucleotides: TGTGCCAGCAGAGTGACATCTGGAAACACCATATATTTT. This translates into CASRVTSGNTIYF.

V is TRBV15 and J is TRBJ1-2, with D possibly TRBD1 on 6 matching bases. V was pared by 2 bases and J by 7 bases, with 14 bases between. CDR1 is LNHNV and CDR2 is YYDKDF in the germline V gene (reference sequence). This CDR3 contains 14 residues. CDR3 nucleotide sequence: TGTGCCACCAGCAGACGACAGGTTGGGTTTGGCTACACCTTC. Encoded protein: CATSRRQVGFGYTF.

This chain links TRBV5-4 with TRBJ1-1; no clear D. Germline-derived CDR1 and CDR2 are SGHNT and YYREEE (reference sequence). Trimming pared 6 bases from V and 2 bases from J, leaving 11 bases between. The length of the CDR3 is 13 residues. The CDR3 sequence is CASTKGPNTEAFF. CDR3 DNA: TGTGCCAGCACCAAAGGGCCAAACACTGAAGCTTTCTTT.